Below are 9 T cell receptor beta chains sequenced from a single sample in a study of shared clonotypes between healthy human individuals. Data came from immunoSEQ multiplex PCR; TCRdb stores just in-frame clones and leaves some out. The data hold 2 million to 2.5 million clones, with nearly 97% observed a single time. Sequenced sample: naive CD4+ T cells sorted from blood. The subset was: CD45RA+ positively selected. The receptors originated from a man aged 18 to 29 in good health.

The chain combines TRBV2 with TRBJ2-6, with a weak D call TRBD2 (5 bases). The germline V and J ends were trimmed by 6 bases and 0 bases, with 9 bases remaining between them. This CDR3 has 15 amino acids. Germline V gene data show CDR1 as SNHLY and CDR2 as FYNNEI. CDR3: CASRYSDSGANVLTF. The CDR3 DNA follows: TGTGCCAGCAGGTATAGCGACTCTGGGGCCAACGTCCTGACTTTC.

V and J are TRBV14 and TRBJ1-6; D is undetermined. The CDR3 is 14 residues long. Trimming pared 1 base from V and 10 bases from J, leaving 11 bases between. CDR1 is SGHDN, CDR2 FVKESK, per germline. For the CDR3, the DNA is TGTGCCAGCAGCCAAGTCCCGGAGCGATCACCCCTCCACTTT. Translated, it gives CASSQVPERSPLHF. The variable domain in full, with the rest retrieved from reference TRBV14 and TRBJ1-6, is EAGVTQFPSHSVIEKGQTVTLRCDPISGHDNLYWYRRVMGKEIKFLLHFVKESKQDESGMPNNRFLAERTGGTYSTLKVQPAELEDSGVYFCASSQVPERSPLHFGNGTRLTVT.

V is TRBV6-6 and J is TRBJ1-5; perhaps TRBD1 as D (5 bases). The CDR3 totals 15 residues. Germline V gene data show CDR1 as MNHNY and CDR2 as SVGAGI (reference sequence). V was trimmed by 6 bases and J by 0 bases, leaving 12 bases between them. Written as DNA, the CDR3 is TGTGCCAGCAGCTTCCGGGACGGTAGCAATCAGCCCCAGCATTTT. Its translation is CASSFRDGSNQPQHF.

This clone turned up a few times. This chain joins TRBV19 and TRBJ2-7; D gene unclear. Trimming took 2 bases from V and 6 from J, leaving 17 bases between them. Germline values: CDR1 LNHDA, CDR2 SQIVND (reference sequence). The CDR3 has 15 residues. CDR3 region: CASSISVEGIGEQYF. In DNA, the CDR3 is TGTGCCAGTAGTATATCCGTAGAAGGAATCGGCGAGCAGTACTTC.

J is TRBJ2-1 and V is TRBV30; possibly TRBD1 or TRBD2 for D (5 bases each). CDR3 size: 12 residues. Trimming pared 5 bases from V and 9 bases from J, leaving 14 bases between. Germline V lookup: CDR1 GTSNPN, CDR2 SVGIG (reference sequence). CDR3: CAWGKGTVEQFF. The CDR3 DNA sequence: TGTGCCTGGGGAAAGGGGACGGTTGAGCAGTTCTTC.

The V call is TRBV30, the J call TRBJ1-5; D gene unclear. Trimming pared 2 bases from V and 8 bases from J, leaving 13 bases between. Germline V CDR1 and CDR2: GTSNPN, SVGIG (reference sequence). The CDR3 contains 13 residues. CDR3 in amino acids: CAWSLWGKEPQHF. The CDR3 coding sequence is TGTGCCTGGAGTTTATGGGGAAAAGAGCCCCAGCATTTT. Using reference TRBV30 and TRBJ1-5 for the parts outside the CDR3, the full variable domain is SQTIHQWPATLVQPVGSPLSLECTVEGTSNPNLYWYRQAAGRGLQLLFYSVGIGQISSEVPQNLSASRPQDRQFILSSKKLLLSDSGFYLCAWSLWGKEPQHFGDGTRLSIL.

The chain carries TRBV5-1 and TRBJ2-7; 13 bases line up with TRBD2. The length of the CDR3 is 16 residues. Trimming took 2 bases from V and 5 from J; bases not matched to a gene: 7. The germline V gene has CDR1 SGHRS and CDR2 YFSETQ. The CDR3 region is CASSLGTSGTTDEQYF. CDR3 coding DNA: TGCGCCAGCAGCTTAGGGACTAGCGGGACCACCGACGAGCAGTACTTC.

This clone was seen a single time. The V gene is TRBV10-3, the J gene TRBJ1-5; 9 bases are shared with TRBD1. Losses at the gene ends were 8 bases for V and 9 bases for J; bases not matched to a gene: 11. CDR3 length: 14 residues. CDR1 and CDR2 (germline): ENHRY, SYGVKD. CDR3 residues: CAILSGTGNGPQHF. The CDR3 bases are TGTGCCATCCTCTCAGGGACAGGGAACGGGCCCCAGCATTTT.

The chain carries TRBV10-2 and TRBJ1-3; D unresolved. Trimming removed 2 bases from V and 2 bases from J, with 13 bases in between. This CDR3 spans 16 amino acids. Germline values: CDR1 WSHSY, CDR2 SAAADI. CDR3 coding DNA: TGCGCCAGCAGTGAGCGCAAACTAAACGCTGGAAACACCATATATTTT. Its protein product is CASSERKLNAGNTIYF.